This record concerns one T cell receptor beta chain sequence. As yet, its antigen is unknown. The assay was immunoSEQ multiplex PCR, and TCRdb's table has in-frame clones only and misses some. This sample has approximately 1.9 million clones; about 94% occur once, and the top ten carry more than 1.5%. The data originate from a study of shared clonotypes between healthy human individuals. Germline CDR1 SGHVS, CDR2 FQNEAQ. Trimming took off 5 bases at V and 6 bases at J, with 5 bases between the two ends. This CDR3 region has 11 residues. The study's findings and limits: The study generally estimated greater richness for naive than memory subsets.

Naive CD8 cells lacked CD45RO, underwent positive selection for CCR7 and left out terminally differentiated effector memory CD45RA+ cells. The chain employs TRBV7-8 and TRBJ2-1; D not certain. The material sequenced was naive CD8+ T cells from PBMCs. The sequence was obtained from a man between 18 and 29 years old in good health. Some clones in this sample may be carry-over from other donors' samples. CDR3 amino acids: CASSLSNEQFF. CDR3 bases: TGTGCCAGCAGCCTCTCCAATGAGCAGTTCTTC. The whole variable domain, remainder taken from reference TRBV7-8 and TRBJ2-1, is GAGVSQSPRYKVAKRGQDVALRCDPISGHVSLFWYQQALGQGPEFLTYFQNEAQLDKSGLPSDRFFAERPEGSVSTLKIQRTQQEDSAVYLCASSLSNEQFFGPGTRLTVL.